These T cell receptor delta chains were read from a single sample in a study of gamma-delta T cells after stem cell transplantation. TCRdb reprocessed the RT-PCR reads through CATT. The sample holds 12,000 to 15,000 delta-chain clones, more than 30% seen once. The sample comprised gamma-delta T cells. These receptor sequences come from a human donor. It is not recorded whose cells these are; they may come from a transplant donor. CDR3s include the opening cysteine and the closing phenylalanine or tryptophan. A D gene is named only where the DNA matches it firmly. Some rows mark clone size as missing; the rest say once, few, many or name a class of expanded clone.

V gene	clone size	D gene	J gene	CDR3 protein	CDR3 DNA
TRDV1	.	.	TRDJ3	CALGEHFTLVVRSWDTRQMFF	TGTGCTCTTGGGGAACACTTCACACTGGTGGTCCGCTCCTGGGACACCCGACAGATGTTTTTC
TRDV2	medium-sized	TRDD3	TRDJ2	CACDRMLGDGVTAQLFF	TGTGCCTGTGACAGGATGCTGGGGGATGGAGTGACAGCACAACTCTTCTTT
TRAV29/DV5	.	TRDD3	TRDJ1	CAARVYWGLLQYTDKLIF	TGTGCCGCAAGGGTATACTGGGGGCTCTTACAGTACACCGATAAACTCATCTTT
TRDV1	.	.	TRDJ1	CALGELGWIPYTDKLIF	TGTGCTCTTGGGGAACTTGGTTGGATACCCTACACCGATAAACTCATCTTT
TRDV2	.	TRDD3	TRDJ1	CACDTAAKALGERIYTDKLIF	TGTGCCTGTGACACCGCTGCTAAGGCCCTGGGGGAGCGAATCTACACCGATAAACTCATCTTT
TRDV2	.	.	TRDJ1	CACDRGYTDKLIF	TGTGCCTGTGACAGAGGGTACACCGATAAACTCATCTTT
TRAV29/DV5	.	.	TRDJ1	CAASEGGLPTRDYWGTYKLIF	TGTGCAGCAAGCGAGGGGGGCCTTCCTACGCGGGATTACTGGGGGACGTATAAACTCATCTTT
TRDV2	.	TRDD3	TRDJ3	CACDTWGTSSWDTRQMFF	TGTGCCTGTGACACTTGGGGGACGAGCTCCTGGGACACCCGACAGATGTTTTTC
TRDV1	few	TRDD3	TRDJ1	CALGELAYWGITDKLIF	TGTGCTCTTGGGGAACTGGCGTACTGGGGGATCACCGATAAACTCATCTTT
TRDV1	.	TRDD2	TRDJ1	CALGEGLPTKGEYTDKLIF	TGTGCTCTTGGGGAGGGCCTTCCTACGAAGGGGGAATACACCGATAAACTCATCTTT
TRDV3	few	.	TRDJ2	CAPDFTHAQLFF	TGTGCCCCCGACTTCACCCACGCACAACTCTTCTTT
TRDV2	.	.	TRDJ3	CACDTKATNSWDTRQMFF	TGTGCCTGTGACACCAAAGCAACCAACTCCTGGGACACCCGACAGATGTTTTTC
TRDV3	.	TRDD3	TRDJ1	CAFIPSWGIRFHSHTDKLIF	TGTGCCTTTATACCTTCTTGGGGGATACGCTTTCACTCTCACACCGATAAACTCATCTTT
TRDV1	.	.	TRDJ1	CALGELYGGSTDKLIF	TGTGCTCTTGGGGAACTATACGGCGGGTCCACCGATAAACTCATCTTT
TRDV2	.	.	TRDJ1	CACDTYHRRGKLIF	TGTGCCTGTGACACGTACCATCGGAGGGGTAAACTCATCTTT
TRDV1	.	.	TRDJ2	CAVGESSRRGTALTAQLFF	TGTGCTGTTGGGGAATCTTCCCGCCGGGGGACCGCTTTGACAGCACAACTCTTCTTT
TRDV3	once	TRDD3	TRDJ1	CASTRPSYQALGDIIGKLIF	TGTGCCTCCACGAGGCCTTCCTACCAGGCACTGGGGGATATTATAGGTAAACTCATCTTT
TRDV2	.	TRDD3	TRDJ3	CACDTLSPDWGPRRATWDTRQMFF	TGTGCCTGTGACACCCTTTCCCCCGACTGGGGGCCTCGTAGGGCCACCTGGGACACCCGACAGATGTTTTTC
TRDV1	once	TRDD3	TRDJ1	CAIGDLFPEWGDTTDKLIF	TGTGCTATTGGGGACCTGTTTCCTGAATGGGGGGATACTACAGATAAACTCATCTTT
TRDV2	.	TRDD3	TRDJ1	CACDPRGGILYTDKLIF	TGTGCCTGTGACCCTCGTGGGGGAATACTATACACCGATAAACTCATCTTT
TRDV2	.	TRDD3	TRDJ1	CACDHPGLGDTPLIF	TGTGCCTGTGACCACCCGGGATTGGGGGATACGCCACTCATCTTT
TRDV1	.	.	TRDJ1	CALGEIGPTCWGKRVVTDKLIF	TGTGCTCTTGGGGAAATAGGGCCCACCTGCTGGGGAAAGCGGGTGGTAACCGATAAACTCATCTTT
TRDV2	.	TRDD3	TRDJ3	CACDTGGASSWDTRQMFF	TGTGCCTGTGACACTGGGGGAGCGAGCTCCTGGGACACCCGACAGATGTTTTTC
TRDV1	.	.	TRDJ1	CALGSEGAPAGGTDKLIF	TGTGCTCTTGGGTCAGAGGGAGCTCCGGCGGGAGGGACCGATAAACTCATCTTT
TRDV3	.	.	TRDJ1	CALGPPCDLDKLIF	TGTGCCTTGGGGCCTCCATGTGACCTCGATAAACTCATCTTT
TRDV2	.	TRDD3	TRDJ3	CACDTAWGIRESWDTRQMFF	TGTGCCTGTGACACCGCCTGGGGGATACGCGAATCATGGGACACCCGACAGATGTTTTTC
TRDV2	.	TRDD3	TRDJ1	CACDRGDTRDDKLIF	TGTGCCTGTGATCGGGGGGATACGCGAGACGATAAACTCATCTTT
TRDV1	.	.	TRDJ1	CALGESFPTLLSARRDPTPTDKLIF	TGTGCTCTTGGGGAAAGTTTTCCCACCCTCCTATCCGCAAGGAGGGACCCCACTCCCACCGATAAACTCATCTTT
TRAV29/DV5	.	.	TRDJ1	CAATPSVRLLRPGAPVESDKLIF	TGTGCAGCAACGCCAAGTGTCCGGCTCCTACGGCCGGGGGCCCCTGTGGAGTCCGATAAACTCATCTTT
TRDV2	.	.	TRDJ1	CACDTGRAYTDKLIF	TGTGCCTGTGACACCGGGCGGGCCTACACCGATAAACTCATCTTT
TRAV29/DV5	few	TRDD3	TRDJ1	CAASGLPSGGDSRTDKLIF	TGTGCAGCAAGTGGTCTTCCTTCTGGGGGAGACAGTAGGACCGATAAACTCATCTTT
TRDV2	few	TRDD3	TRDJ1	CACDALSWGNYTDKLIF	TGTGCCTGTGACGCCCTTAGCTGGGGGAACTACACCGATAAACTCATCTTT
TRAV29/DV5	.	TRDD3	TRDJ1	CAASGKGQSKHWGQSYTDKLIF	TGTGCAGCAAGCGGTAAGGGTCAATCGAAACACTGGGGCCAGAGTTACACCGATAAACTCATCTTT
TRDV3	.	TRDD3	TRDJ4	CACSRSTGGDRPLIF	TGTGCCTGTAGTAGATCGACTGGGGGAGACAGACCCCTGATCTTT
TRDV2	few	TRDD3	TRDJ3	CACDVLGDTSSWDTRQMFF	TGTGCCTGTGACGTACTGGGGGATACGAGCTCCTGGGACACCCGACAGATGTTTTTC
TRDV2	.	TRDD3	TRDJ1	CACDTGGDWADKLIF	TGTGCCTGTGACACCGGGGGGGATTGGGCCGATAAACTCATCTTT
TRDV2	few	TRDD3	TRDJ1	CACARLRHWGLYTDKLIF	TGTGCCTGTGCCCGACTCCGTCACTGGGGTTTGTACACCGATAAACTCATCTTT
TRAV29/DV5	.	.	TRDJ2	CAARNGGPLTAQLFF	TGTGCAGCTAGAAACGGGGGACCTTTGACAGCACAACTCTTCTTT
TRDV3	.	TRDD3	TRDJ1	CAFPHIPVFLGDTGHWRYKLIF	TGTGCCTTTCCGCATATACCGGTGTTTCTGGGGGATACCGGGCATTGGAGGTATAAACTCATCTTT
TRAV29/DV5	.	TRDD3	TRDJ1	CAASPFPKYLLGDTPDNTDKLIF	TGTGCAGCAAGTCCCTTTCCTAAGTACCTACTGGGGGATACGCCCGATAACACCGATAAACTCATCTTT
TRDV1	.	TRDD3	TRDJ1	CALGDLAGGRRGISEGYTDKLIF	TGTGCTCTTGGGGACCTCGCTGGGGGCAGAAGGGGGATAAGCGAAGGTTACACCGATAAACTCATCTTT
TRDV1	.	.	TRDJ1	CAIGERGRTTDKLIF	TGTGCTATTGGGGAACGAGGACGAACTACCGATAAACTCATCTTT
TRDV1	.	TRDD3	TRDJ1	CALGECGSTPLGDPTDKLIF	TGTGCTCTTGGGGAATGTGGGTCTACACCCTTGGGGGACCCCACCGATAAACTCATCTTT
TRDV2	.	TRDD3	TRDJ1	CACDTGRGDTTDKLIF	TGTGCCTGTGACACCGGTCGGGGGGATACGACCGATAAACTCATCTTT
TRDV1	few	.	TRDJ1	CALGELRSPHDKLIF	TGTGCTCTTGGGGAACTGCGTTCCCCCCACGATAAACTCATCTTT
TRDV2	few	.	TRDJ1	CACDTWGPDKLIF	TGTGCCTGTGACACCTGGGGCCCCGATAAACTCATCTTT
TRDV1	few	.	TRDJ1	CALGEVGGRRTDKLIF	TGTGCTCTTGGGGAGGTCGGCGGGAGGCGTACCGATAAACTCATCTTT
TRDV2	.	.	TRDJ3	CACDTVGVQPWDTRRMFF	TGTGCCTGTGACACCGTCGGGGTTCAGCCCTGGGACACCCGACGGATGTTTTTC
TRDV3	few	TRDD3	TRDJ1	CACGDIRLGDTDKLIF	TGTGCCTGCGGAGATATCCGTTTGGGGGATACCGATAAACTCATCTTT
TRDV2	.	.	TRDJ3	CACDTGGPSSWDTRQMFF	TGTGCCTGTGACACTGGGGGGCCAAGCTCCTGGGACACCCGACAGATGTTTTTC
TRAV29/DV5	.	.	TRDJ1	CAAMSVPTGLGTDKLIF	TGTGCAGCAATGTCCGTTCCAACCGGACTGGGTACCGATAAACTCATCTTT
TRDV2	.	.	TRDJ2	CACDTGRALTAKLFF	TGTGCCTGTGACACCGGGAGGGCTTTGACAGCAAAACTCTTCTTT
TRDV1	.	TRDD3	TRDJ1	CALEPSFLDWGITDKLIF	TGTGCTCTTGAGCCCTCCTTCTTAGACTGGGGGATAACCGATAAACTCATCTTT
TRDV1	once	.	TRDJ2	CARGESYPGRRGTAKLFF	TGTGCTCGTGGGGAGTCCTACCCCGGACGGAGGGGAACAGCAAAACTCTTCTTT
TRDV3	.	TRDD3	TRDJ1	CAFFPYVLGDEEIMLHTDKLIF	TGTGCCTTTTTTCCCTACGTACTGGGGGATGAGGAGATCATGCTGCACACCGATAAACTCATCTTT